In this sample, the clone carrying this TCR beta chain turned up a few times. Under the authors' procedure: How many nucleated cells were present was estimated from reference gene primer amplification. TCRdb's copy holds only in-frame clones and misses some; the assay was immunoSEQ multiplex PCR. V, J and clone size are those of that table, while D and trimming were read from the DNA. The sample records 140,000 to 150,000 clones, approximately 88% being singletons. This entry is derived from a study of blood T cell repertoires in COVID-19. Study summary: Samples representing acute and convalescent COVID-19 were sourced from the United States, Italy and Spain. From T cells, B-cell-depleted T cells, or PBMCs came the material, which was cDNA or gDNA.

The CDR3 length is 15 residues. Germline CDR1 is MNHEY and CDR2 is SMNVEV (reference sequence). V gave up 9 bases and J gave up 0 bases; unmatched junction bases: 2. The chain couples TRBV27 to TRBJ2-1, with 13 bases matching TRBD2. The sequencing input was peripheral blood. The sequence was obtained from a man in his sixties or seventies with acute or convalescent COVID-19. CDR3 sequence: CASGLAGDSYNEQFF. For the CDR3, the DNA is TGTGCCAGTGGACTAGCGGGAGACTCCTACAATGAGCAGTTCTTC.